The 7 T cell receptor beta chains below were found in one sample sequenced in a study of CD8+CD57+ T cells in acquired aplastic anemia. The template used for profiling TCR beta VDJ and CDR3 was genomic DNA. Each CDR3 protein gets one entry after TCRdb re-called the reads with MiXCR. The sample records a few hundred thousand distinct CDR3 sequences, about two thirds being singletons. The material sequenced was sorted CD4+, CD8+, or CD8+CD57+ T cells (not recorded which) from PBMCs. The receptors derive from a human donor in good health, serving as a control.

V gene TRBV7-9 combines with J gene TRBJ1-6; D is perhaps TRBD1 (5 bases). The germline V gene has CDR1 SEHNR and CDR2 FQNEAQ (reference sequence). The CDR3 is 15 residues long. V was clipped by 6 bases and J by 18 bases, with 27 bases between them. The CDR3: CASRFGRRPHSGAHF. CDR3 nucleotides: TGTGCCAGCAGGTTCGGCAGGCGCCCACACTCTGGGGCCCACTTT. Supplemented by reference TRBV7-9 and TRBJ1-6, the full variable domain reads DTGVSQNPRHKITKRGQNVTFRCDPISEHNRLYWYRQTLGQGPEFLTYFQNEAQLEKSRLLSDRFSAERPKGSFSTLEIQRTEQGDSAMYLCASRFGRRPHSGAHFGNGTRLTVT.

V usage is TRBV20-1 and J usage is TRBJ1-1, with D uncertain. From germline, CDR1 is DFQATT and CDR2 SNEGSKA (reference sequence). The V end was cut by 5 bases, the J end by 9 bases, with 25 bases between. There are 15 residues in the CDR3. The CDR3 reads CSAGEGSDYLLKAFF. The CDR3 DNA follows: TGCAGTGCTGGCGAAGGGAGCGATTACCTGCTGAAAGCTTTCTTT.

This chain connects TRBV7-9 to TRBJ2-2; the match to TRBD2 covers 9 bases. V lost 2 bases to trimming and J lost 4 bases; unmatched junction nucleotides: 8. In germline, CDR1 is SEHNR, CDR2 FQNEAQ (reference sequence). The CDR3 has 17 amino acids. The CDR3 loop reads CASSLRGGGALTGELFF. CDR3 DNA sequence: TGTGCCAGCAGCTTACGGGGCGGGGGGGCCCTCACCGGGGAGCTGTTTTTT.

This clonotype was seen at least ten times. The chain uses TRBV3-1 and TRBJ1-5; possibly TRBD1 for D (5 bases). Looked up from germline, CDR1 is LGHDT and CDR2 is YNNKEL (reference sequence). This CDR3 has 15 amino acids. The V end was cut by 1 base, the J end by 4 bases, with 11 bases between. This chain's CDR3 is CASSQVRGENQPQHF. The CDR3 nucleotides are TGTGCCAGCAGCCAAGTACGAGGGGAGAATCAGCCCCAGCATTTT.

Regarding this clonotype: Since no conserved phenylalanine or tryptophan closes the CDR3, a read error is the likely cause. This sequence joins TRBV7-9 and TRBJ1-6, with D maybe TRBD1 (5 bases). The CDR3 sequence is 15 residues long. V was pared by 0 bases and J by 11 bases, with 14 bases between. Looked up from germline, CDR1 is SEHNR and CDR2 is FQNEAQ (reference sequence). The CDR3 DNA follows: TGTGCCAGCAGCTTAGCGGCGGGGTCAGGGACACCCCTCCACTCT. Protein product: CASSLAAGSGTPLHS.

The genes are TRBV6-5 and TRBJ2-6; D uncertain. V dropped 3 bases and J dropped 0 bases, with 15 bases sitting between them. The CDR3 loop spans 18 amino acids. The germline V gene has CDR1 MNHEY and CDR2 SVGAGI. The CDR3 reads CASSYGSARPSGANVLTF. In DNA form, the CDR3 reads TGTGCCAGCAGTTATGGCTCCGCCCGCCCCTCTGGGGCCAACGTCCTGACTTTC.

This chain links TRBV11-2 with TRBJ2-3; 9 nucleotides match TRBD1. V gave up 6 bases and J gave up 6 bases; unmatched junction bases: 10. The CDR3 runs 15 residues. The V gene's germline CDR1 is SGHAT and CDR2 FQNNGV. The CDR3, as DNA: TGTGCCAGCAGTCCGACAGGGGGGGTTTTGGATACGCAGTATTTT. As protein: CASSPTGGVLDTQYF.